This entry lists 22 T cell receptor beta chains sequenced from one sample in a study of regulatory T cells in long-lasting Graves disease. Time point of the sample: persistent/refractory GD, antithyroid drugs over 5 years with positive TRAb. The TCR library used RNA extracted from PBMCs. HTBI primers from iRepertoire and Arm-PCR of CDR3 regions yielded the TCR beta libraries. TCRdb reprocessed the multiplex PCR reads via MiXCR and lists one record per CDR3 protein. The data show hundreds of thousands of distinct CDR3 sequences, around 21% seen once. The sample consisted of peripheral blood mononuclear cells (PBMCs), taken when the disease was refractory, from a patient treated with antithyroid drugs. The receptors originated from a female donor with Graves disease.

This clonotype was observed many times. The gene calls are TRBV20-1 and TRBJ2-7, with a possible D match to TRBD2 (5 bases). The CDR3 extends over 14 amino acids. The V gene's germline CDR1 is DFQATT and CDR2 SNEGSKA (reference sequence). Trimming removed 5 bases at V and 4 bases at J, with 18 bases between. Here the CDR3 DNA reads TGCAGTGCTGTCCGGGGTACCCCTCCTTACGAGCAGTACTTC. This translates into CSAVRGTPPYEQYF.

This clonotype showed up many times. The chain has TRBV5-6 and TRBJ2-7; 8 bases agree with TRBD2. CDR3 length: 16 residues. The junction had 5 bases not matched to a gene; V was cut back by 0 bases and J by 0 bases. Germline V lookup: CDR1 SGHDT, CDR2 YYEEEE. This chain's CDR3 is CASSLVTSGNSYEQYF. CDR3 nucleotide sequence: TGTGCCAGCAGCTTGGTCACTAGCGGTAACTCCTACGAGCAGTACTTC.

This clonotype occurred a few times. The chain links TRBV11-2 to TRBJ1-1; a weak D match, TRBD1 (5 bases). Between the trimmed V and J ends, which lost 2 bases and 7 bases, there was a span of 11 bases. The CDR3 covers 13 residues. Germline V gene lookup returns CDR1 SGHAT and CDR2 FQNNGV. The CDR3 loop is CASSLPATDEAFF. The CDR3, as DNA: TGTGCCAGCAGCTTACCCGCGACAGATGAAGCTTTCTTT.

The V gene is TRBV5-4, the J gene TRBJ2-2; 7 bases align to TRBD1. CDR1 SGHNT and CDR2 YYREEE come from the germline V gene (reference sequence). This CDR3 is 14 amino acids long. V dropped 4 bases and J dropped 4; count of bases not matched to a gene: 4. CDR3 amino acids: CASSIQGSTGELFF. DNA for the CDR3: TGTGCCAGCAGCATACAGGGGAGCACCGGGGAGCTGTTTTTT.

The gene calls are TRBV28 and TRBJ2-5; D is tentatively TRBD1 or TRBD2 (5 bases each). The length of the CDR3 is 15 residues. Per the germline V gene, CDR1 is MDHEN and CDR2 is SYDVKM. Trimming removed 6 bases at V and 0 bases at J, with 14 bases between. The CDR3 nucleotides are TGTGCCAGCAGCCAGGGACGAGTGTACCAAGAGACCCAGTACTTC. This codes for CASSQGRVYQETQYF.

The sample holds one count of this clonotype. The rearrangement links TRBV27 to TRBJ2-5, with D unclear. V was cut by 8 bases and J by 8 bases, with 6 bases left in between. CDR1 and CDR2 (germline): MNHEY, SMNVEV (reference sequence). The length of the CDR3 is 9 residues. CDR3 bases: TGTGCCAGCCTGGGTACCCAGTACTTC. Translation: CASLGTQYF.

Ten or more counts support this clonotype. The CDR3: CSARYSGRGETQYF. CDR3 nucleotide sequence: TGCAGTGCTAGATATTCAGGTAGAGGAGAGACCCAGTACTTC. The genes are TRBV20-1 and TRBJ2-5; D unclear. Looked up from germline, CDR1 is DFQATT and CDR2 is SNEGSKA (reference sequence). The CDR3 contains 14 residues. V was shortened by 2 bases and J by 4 bases, with 14 bases between the two germline ends.

As for this clonotype: Just one base apart from a much larger clone, this may be a read error. The rearrangement links TRBV28 to TRBJ1-2; 7 bases align to TRBD1. Germline lookup yields CDR1 MDHEN and CDR2 SYDVKM. V lost 3 bases and J lost 6; bases outside the gene matches: 7. This CDR3 has 14 amino acids. The CDR3 protein is CASSFGTVRDGYTF. The CDR3 nucleotides read TGTGCCAGCAGTTTCGGGACAGTACGGGATGGCTACACCTTC.

The J gene is TRBJ1-3, the V gene TRBV7-2; D is ambiguous. The germline CDR1 and CDR2 sequences are SGHTA and FQGNSA. Trimming cost V 5 bases and J 4 bases, with 15 bases left between them. The CDR3 length is 15 residues. This chain's CDR3 is CASSLVPGGGNTIYF. CDR3 bases: TGTGCCAGCAGCCTGGTCCCGGGAGGCGGAAACACCATATATTTT. The complete variable domain, with remaining parts taken from reference TRBV7-2 and TRBJ1-3, reads GAGVSQSPSNKVTEKGKDVELRCDPISGHTALYWYRQSLGQGLEFLIYFQGNSAPDKSGLPSDRFSAERTGGSVSTLTIQRTQQEDSAVYLCASSLVPGGGNTIYFGEGSWLTVV.

In its sample, this clonotype was seen a few times. The rearrangement links TRBV12-3 or TRBV12-4 to TRBJ2-2, with 8 bases identical to TRBD1. The V gene end was trimmed by 5 bases and the J gene end by 6 bases; junction bases not matched to a gene: 5. This CDR3 comprises 14 residues. Written as DNA, the CDR3 is TGTGCCAGCAGTCTAGTGACAGGGGCCGGGGAGCTGTTTTTT. It translates to CASSLVTGAGELFF.

Many counts were recorded for this clonotype. The rearrangement links TRBV6-5 to TRBJ1-1; TRBD1 is a possible D gene (5 bases). The length of the CDR3 is 14 residues. Trimming took off 4 bases at V and 1 base at J, with 10 bases between the two ends. Germline values: CDR1 MNHEY, CDR2 SVGAGI. This CDR3 is CASSSRGGNTEAFF. CDR3 coding DNA: TGTGCCAGCAGTTCTCGGGGGGGGAACACTGAAGCTTTCTTT.

This clonotype turned up a few times. V is TRBV10-3 and J is TRBJ2-7; 12 positions match TRBD2. Germline V lookup: CDR1 ENHRY, CDR2 SYGVKD. J lost 4 bases, V lost 5 bases, and 9 bases had no gene match. The CDR3 has 16 residues. CDR3 DNA: TGTGCCATCAGTTCCCCGGGACTAGCGGGCGAATACGAGCAGTACTTC. Translation gives CAISSPGLAGEYEQYF.

This clonotype was detected many times. The rearrangement uses TRBV18 and TRBJ1-4, with unresolved D. Germline V lookup: CDR1 KGHSH, CDR2 LQKENI. V dropped 2 bases and J dropped 5 bases, with 9 bases sitting between them. The CDR3 has 14 amino acids. The CDR3 is CASSPAGLNEKLFF. As DNA, the CDR3 is TGTGCCAGCTCACCAGCGGGCCTCAATGAAAAACTGTTTTTT.

This clonotype has more than one count but fewer than ten. The CDR3 reads CSATGTGFYEQYF. CDR3 in DNA: TGCAGTGCTACCGGGACAGGATTCTACGAGCAGTACTTC. The chain combines TRBV20-1 with TRBJ2-7; 8 positions agree with TRBD1. CDR3 length: 13 residues. CDR1 DFQATT and CDR2 SNEGSKA come from the germline V gene (reference sequence). Trimming removed 4 bases from V and 3 bases from J; junction bases left unmatched: 5.

J is TRBJ2-7 and V is TRBV9; TRBD2 aligns across 9 bases. The germline V gene encodes CDR1 SGDLS and CDR2 YYNGEE. The junction had 9 bases not matched to a gene; V was cut back by 4 bases and J by 4 bases. CDR3 length: 15 residues. CDR3 amino acids: CASSPRASGVYEQYF. In DNA, the CDR3 is TGTGCCAGCAGCCCCCGGGCTAGCGGGGTGTACGAGCAGTACTTC.

The V and J genes are TRBV7-3 and TRBJ2-5, with TRBD2 identical over 12 bases. The trim removed 0 bases at V and 5 bases at J, leaving 1 base unmatched. Germline assignment: CDR1 SGHTA and CDR2 FQGTGA. The CDR3 is 15 amino acids. The CDR3 bases are TGTGCCAGCAGCTTAACCGGACTAGCGGGGGAGACCCAGTACTTC. Translation gives CASSLTGLAGETQYF.

This clonotype was counted only a few times. The junction shows a germline mismatch at one end, possibly a read error. CDR3 protein: CATSEPGTGEIYSNQPQHF. The CDR3 nucleotides read TGTGCCACCAGTGAACCCGGGACAGGGGAGATTTATAGCAATCAGCCCCAGCATTTT. The V gene is TRBV28, the J gene TRBJ1-5, with 10 bases identical to TRBD1. Germline-derived CDR1 and CDR2 are MDHEN and SYDVKM. The CDR3 is 19 amino acids.

This clonotype has at least ten counts. The V and J genes are TRBV6-2 or TRBV6-3 and TRBJ2-4; no firm D call. The CDR3 loop spans 14 amino acids. The germline V gene encodes CDR1 MNHEY and CDR2 SVGEGT. Deletions cut 0 bases from V and 9 bases from J, with 12 bases between. The CDR3 DNA reads as TGTGCCAGCAGTTACTCCGGAGAAGGATCCATTCAGTACTTC. Residues: CASSYSGEGSIQYF.

Turning to this clonotype: The conserved phenylalanine or tryptophan normally closing the CDR3 is absent here, so this likely arose from a read error. The DNA is left out, because the CDR3 cannot be placed on it with certainty; the CDR3 is given as TCRdb lists it. The chain joins TRBV4-1 to TRBJ2-1; the table's D call of TRBD2 was not tested on the DNA. CDR1 MGHRA and CDR2 YSYEKL come from the germline V gene. The length of the CDR3 is 9 amino acids, counting both ends. CDR3 loop: CASSWRAGT.

This sequence joins TRBV7-2 and TRBJ1-3; D uncertain. The length of the CDR3 is 17 residues. Germline CDR1 reads SGHTA; CDR2 reads FQGNSA. Trimming left V 5 bases short and J 0 bases short, with 17 bases between. The CDR3 bases are TGTGCCAGCAGCCGCACGAGGTTGCCGGACTCTGGAAACACCATATATTTT. Amino acid sequence: CASSRTRLPDSGNTIYF.

Only a few counts were recorded for this clonotype. The chain has TRBV3-1 and TRBJ1-2; D is ambiguous. V was clipped by 1 base and J by 5 bases, with 8 bases between them. There are 13 residues in the CDR3. Germline CDR1 LGHDT, CDR2 YNNKEL (reference sequence). The CDR3 protein is CASSQAYIYGYTF. The CDR3, as DNA: TGTGCCAGCAGCCAAGCCTACATTTATGGCTACACCTTC.

This clonotype appeared a few times. The chain carries TRBV7-8 and TRBJ2-3, with TRBD2 identical over 8 bases. CDR3 length equals 14 residues. Losses at the gene ends were 5 bases for V and 4 bases for J; bases not matched to a gene: 5. Germline CDR1 and CDR2: SGHVS and FQNEAQ. The CDR3 DNA sequence: TGTGCCAGCAGCGTGGGACTAGGATCAGATACGCAGTATTTT. It encodes CASSVGLGSDTQYF.